This T cell receptor beta chain is from a study of molecular identifiers for immune sequencing clone quantification. About the study: Replicate RNA from around 20,000 or 100,000 naive CD8 T cells formed five aliquots; four were sequenced.

Per the germline V gene, CDR1 is SGHAT and CDR2 is FQNNGV. The CDR3 sequence is 16 residues long. With V trimmed by 5 bases and J by 5 bases, 12 bases remained unmatched. General study findings and limits: Clones carrying above 20 RNA copies accounted for over 99% of effector molecules, under 1% in naive cells.

CD8+CD4-CCR7+CD45RA+ cells were sorted as naive CD8 T cells. In the case of this clonotype: Its target is not known.

TCRdb analysed the PCR reads with MiXCR anew, one entry per CDR3 protein. The sample contains about 500,000 distinct CDR3 sequences, about 25% of which appear only once. The sequence was obtained from a human donor in good health. Some libraries in this study had Jurkat cell RNA spiked in. The sample consisted of naive CD8+ T cells from blood, with Jurkat cell RNA spiked in. The subset denotes: FACS-sorted CD8+CD4-CCR7+CD45RA+ naive T cells. The V gene is TRBV11-2, the J gene TRBJ2-3; 8 bases agree with TRBD2. The CDR3 spells CASSPTDSGIEDTQYF. The CDR3, as DNA: TGTGCCAGCAGCCCAACAGATAGCGGGATTGAAGATACGCAGTATTTT. Full variable domain (outside the CDR3, taken from reference TRBV11-2 and TRBJ2-3): EAGVAQSPRYKIIEKRQSVAFWCNPISGHATLYWYQQILGQGPKLLIQFQNNGVVDDSQLPKDRFSAERLKGVDSTLKIQPAKLEDSAVYLCASSPTDSGIEDTQYFGPGTRLTVL.